The 9 T cell receptor beta chains below come from one sample, sequenced in a study of cytomegalovirus exposure and HLA in healthy donors. In the PCR, 60 Vbeta and 13 Jbeta primers were used. TCRdb keeps only in-frame clones here, not all; method: immunoSEQ multiplex PCR. The sample has 150,000 or so clones, about 75% seen once. The sequenced sample was PBMCs. Source of these receptors: a male donor in good health and CMV-seronegative.

The count of this clone is one. V gene TRBV6-5 combines with J gene TRBJ2-5, with TRBD1 matching over 7 bases. The end of the DNA is better explained by TRBJ2-7, so the J call may be wrong. The V gene's germline CDR1 is MNHEY and CDR2 SVGAGI. The CDR3 runs to 15 residues. CDR3: CASSTDRDPSYEQYF. The DNA for the CDR3 is TGTGCCAGCAGCACCGACAGGGACCCCTCCTACGAGCAGTACTTC.

This chain joins TRBV19 and TRBJ2-7, with D possibly matching TRBD2 (5 bases). Germline values: CDR1 LNHDA, CDR2 SQIVND (reference sequence). With 0 bases removed from V and 0 bases from J, the gap between germline ends came to 9 bases. CDR3 length: 15 residues. The CDR3 sequence is CASSIDGGHSYEQYF. The CDR3 region has the DNA TGTGCCAGTAGTATAGATGGCGGGCACTCCTACGAGCAGTACTTC.

The rearrangement uses TRBV6-5 and TRBJ1-2; TRBD1 is a possible D gene (5 bases). CDR1 is MNHEY, CDR2 SVGAGI, per germline. The CDR3 covers 13 residues. V lost 7 bases to trimming and J lost 3 bases, with 12 bases between them. The DNA for the CDR3 is TGTGCCAGCAAACAGGCGCCGGACTATGGCTACACCTTC. It encodes CASKQAPDYGYTF.

The count of this clone is one. This chain links TRBV13 with TRBJ2-7; tentative D call: TRBD2 (5 bases). Per the germline V gene, CDR1 is PRHDT and CDR2 is FYEKMQ (reference sequence). The CDR3 loop spans 13 amino acids. The V gene lost 5 bases and the J gene lost 5 bases, with 13 bases spanning the gap. CDR3 DNA sequence: TGTGCCAGCAGCCCGGACGGGGAGCACGAGCAGTACTTC. It specifies CASSPDGEHEQYF.

The chain recombines TRBV6-1 with TRBJ2-7; the match to TRBD1 covers 8 bases. CDR1 and CDR2 from the germline V gene are MNHNS and SASEGT. The CDR3 has 15 residues. The junction had 3 bases not matched to a gene; V was cut back by 2 bases and J by 0 bases. The CDR3 is CASSERDRRSYEQYF. The DNA of the CDR3 is TGTGCCAGCAGTGAACGGGACAGGCGCTCCTACGAGCAGTACTTC.

The genes are TRBV6-1 and TRBJ2-7; D is perhaps TRBD1 (6 bases). V lost 11 bases and J lost 6, with 20 bases in between. This CDR3 is built from 13 residues. The V gene's germline CDR1 is MNHNS and CDR2 SASEGT. The CDR3 DNA is TGTGCCGGACAGAGTAGTGAGGGACGCGAGCAGTACTTC. Its translation: CAGQSSEGREQYF.

This clone showed up just once. The gene calls are TRBV7-9 and TRBJ2-5; 8 bases are a match to TRBD2. CDR1 and CDR2 from the germline V gene are SEHNR and FQNEAQ (reference sequence). The CDR3 contains 15 residues. V lost 6 bases and J lost 5; bases outside the gene matches: 11. As DNA, the CDR3 is TGTGCCAGCAGTCGGGGGGGCGGGAGATGGGAGACCCAGTACTTC. Residues: CASSRGGGRWETQYF.

This clone was detected only a few times. The chain combines TRBV10-3 with TRBJ1-2; maybe TRBD1 (6 bases). Germline V CDR1 and CDR2: ENHRY, SYGVKD. Between the trimmed V and J ends, which lost 3 bases and 2 bases, there was a span of 10 bases. This CDR3 contains 14 residues. The CDR3 DNA reads as TGTGCCATCAGTGAAGGGGGTGAAAACTATGGCTACACCTTC. Protein: CAISEGGENYGYTF.

This clone was observed a handful of times. This chain links TRBV7-7 with TRBJ2-3; maybe TRBD2 (5 bases). Trimming took 4 bases from V and 5 from J, leaving 10 bases between them. CDR1 is SSHAT and CDR2 is FNYEAQ in the germline V gene (reference sequence). CDR3 length: 13 amino acids. The CDR3 region is CASSSGSGDTQYF. The CDR3 DNA reads TGTGCCAGCAGCTCGGGGTCCGGAGATACGCAGTATTTT.